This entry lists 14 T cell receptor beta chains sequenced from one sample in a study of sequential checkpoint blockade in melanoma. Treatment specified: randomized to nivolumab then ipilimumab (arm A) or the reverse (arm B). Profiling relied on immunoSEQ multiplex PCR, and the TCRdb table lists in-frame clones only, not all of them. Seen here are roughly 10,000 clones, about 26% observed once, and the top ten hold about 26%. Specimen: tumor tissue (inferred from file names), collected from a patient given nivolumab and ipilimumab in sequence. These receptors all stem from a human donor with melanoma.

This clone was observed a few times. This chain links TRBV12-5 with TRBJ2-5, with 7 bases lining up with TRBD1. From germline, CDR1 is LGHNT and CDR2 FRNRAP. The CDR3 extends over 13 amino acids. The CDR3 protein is CASRDSARKTQYF. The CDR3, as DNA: TGTGCCAGCCGGGACAGCGCGCGAAAGACCCAGTACTTC.

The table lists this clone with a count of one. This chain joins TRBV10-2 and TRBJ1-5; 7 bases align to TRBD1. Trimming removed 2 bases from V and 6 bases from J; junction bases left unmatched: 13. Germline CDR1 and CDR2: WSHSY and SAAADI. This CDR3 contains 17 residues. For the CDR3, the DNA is TGCGCCAGCAGTGAGCAGGGGGGACATAGAGAAGGTCAGCCCCAGCATTTT. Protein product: CASSEQGGHREGQPQHF.

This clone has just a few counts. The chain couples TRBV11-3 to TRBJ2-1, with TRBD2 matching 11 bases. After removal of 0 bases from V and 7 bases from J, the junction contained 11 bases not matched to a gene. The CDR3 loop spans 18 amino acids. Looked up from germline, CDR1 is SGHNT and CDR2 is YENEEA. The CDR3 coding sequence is TGTGCCAGCAGCTTAGACCAGTCCGGGACTAGCGGTATTAATGAGCAGTTCTTC. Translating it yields CASSLDQSGTSGINEQFF.

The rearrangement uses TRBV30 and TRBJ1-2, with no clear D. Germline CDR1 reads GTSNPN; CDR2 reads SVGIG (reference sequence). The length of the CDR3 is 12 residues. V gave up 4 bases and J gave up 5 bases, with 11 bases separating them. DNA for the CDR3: TGTGCCTGGACCGTCAGTTCATATGGCTACACCTTC. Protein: CAWTVSSYGYTF.

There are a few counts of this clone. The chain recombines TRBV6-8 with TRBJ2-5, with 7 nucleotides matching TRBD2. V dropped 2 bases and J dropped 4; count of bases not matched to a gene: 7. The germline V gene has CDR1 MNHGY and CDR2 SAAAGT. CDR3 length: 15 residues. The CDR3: CASSYGGVSSETQYF. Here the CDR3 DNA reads TGTGCCAGCAGTTACGGGGGGGTGTCTTCAGAGACCCAGTACTTC.

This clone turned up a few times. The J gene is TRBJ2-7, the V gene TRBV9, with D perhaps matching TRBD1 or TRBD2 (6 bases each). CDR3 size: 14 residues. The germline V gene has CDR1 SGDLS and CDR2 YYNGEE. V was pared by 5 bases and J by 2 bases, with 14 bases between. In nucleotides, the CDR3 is TGTGCCAGCAGTGATGGGGGGCTGGCCTACGAGCAGTACTTC. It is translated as CASSDGGLAYEQYF. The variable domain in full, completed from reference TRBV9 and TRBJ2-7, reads DSGVTQTPKHLITATGQRVTLRCSPRSGDLSVYWYQQSLDQGLQFLIQYYNGEERAKGNILERFSAQQFPDLHSELNLSSLELGDSALYFCASSDGGLAYEQYFGPGTRLTVT.

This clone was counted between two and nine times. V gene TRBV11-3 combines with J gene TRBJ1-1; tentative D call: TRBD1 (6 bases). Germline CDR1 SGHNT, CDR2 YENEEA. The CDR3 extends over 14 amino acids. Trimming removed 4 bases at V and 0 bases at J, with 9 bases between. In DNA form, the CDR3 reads TGTGCCAGCAGCTGGACAGAGATGAACACTGAAGCTTTCTTT. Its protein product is CASSWTEMNTEAFF.

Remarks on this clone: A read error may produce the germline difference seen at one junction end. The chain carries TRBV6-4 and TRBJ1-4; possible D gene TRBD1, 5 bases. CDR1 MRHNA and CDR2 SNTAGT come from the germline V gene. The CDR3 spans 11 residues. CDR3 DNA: TGTGCCATCAGTGAGGGGGAAAAACTGTTTTTT. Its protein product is CAISEGEKLFF.

The CDR3 nucleotides read TGCGCCAGCAGCTTGTCCGGTCCCTCTTACGAGCAGTACTTC. It encodes CASSLSGPSYEQYF. The chain carries TRBV5-1 and TRBJ2-7; D not resolved. The CDR3 totals 14 residues. Germline V gene lookup returns CDR1 SGHRS and CDR2 YFSETQ. V gave up 1 base and J gave up 4 bases, with 12 bases separating them.

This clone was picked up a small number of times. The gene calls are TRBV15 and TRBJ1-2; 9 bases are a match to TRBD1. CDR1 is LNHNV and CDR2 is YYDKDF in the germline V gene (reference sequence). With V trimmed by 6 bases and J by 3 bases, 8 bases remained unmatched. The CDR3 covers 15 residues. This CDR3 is CATRENRGLYYGYTF. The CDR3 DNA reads TGTGCCACCAGAGAAAACAGGGGGCTGTACTATGGCTACACCTTC. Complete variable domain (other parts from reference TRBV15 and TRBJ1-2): DAMVIQNPRYQVTQFGKPVTLSCSQTLNHNVMYWYQQKSSQAPKLLFHYYDKDFNNEADTPDNFQSRRPNTSFCFLDIRSPGLGDTAMYLCATRENRGLYYGYTFGSGTRLTVV.

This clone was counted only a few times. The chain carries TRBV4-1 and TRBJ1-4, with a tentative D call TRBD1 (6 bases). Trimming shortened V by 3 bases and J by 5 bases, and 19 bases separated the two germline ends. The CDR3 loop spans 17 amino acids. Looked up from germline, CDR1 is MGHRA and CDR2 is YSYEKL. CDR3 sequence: CASSQVQQGPRNEKLFF. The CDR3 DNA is TGCGCCAGCAGCCAGGTGCAACAGGGACCCCGAAATGAAAAACTGTTTTTT.

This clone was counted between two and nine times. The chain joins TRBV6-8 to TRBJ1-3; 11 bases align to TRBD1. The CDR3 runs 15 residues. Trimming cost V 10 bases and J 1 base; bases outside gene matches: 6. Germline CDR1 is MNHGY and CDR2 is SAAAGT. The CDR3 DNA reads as TGTGCCACCGGGACAGGGGGACCTTCTGGAAACACCATATATTTT. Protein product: CATGTGGPSGNTIYF.

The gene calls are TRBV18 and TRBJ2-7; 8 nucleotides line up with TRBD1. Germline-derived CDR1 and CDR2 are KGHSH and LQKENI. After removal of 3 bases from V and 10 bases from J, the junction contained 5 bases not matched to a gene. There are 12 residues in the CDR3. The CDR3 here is CASSPYGQGQYF. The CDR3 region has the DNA TGTGCCAGCTCACCCTACGGACAGGGTCAGTACTTC.

The CDR3 sequence is CASGLVPRESEQFF. DNA for the CDR3: TGTGCTAGTGGTTTGGTACCCAGGGAAAGTGAGCAGTTCTTC. This chain uses TRBV12-5 with TRBJ2-1; D might be TRBD1 (5 bases). Per germline, CDR1 LGHNT and CDR2 FRNRAP. Trimming stripped 0 bases from V and 9 bases from J, with 12 bases between. The CDR3 sequence is 14 residues long.